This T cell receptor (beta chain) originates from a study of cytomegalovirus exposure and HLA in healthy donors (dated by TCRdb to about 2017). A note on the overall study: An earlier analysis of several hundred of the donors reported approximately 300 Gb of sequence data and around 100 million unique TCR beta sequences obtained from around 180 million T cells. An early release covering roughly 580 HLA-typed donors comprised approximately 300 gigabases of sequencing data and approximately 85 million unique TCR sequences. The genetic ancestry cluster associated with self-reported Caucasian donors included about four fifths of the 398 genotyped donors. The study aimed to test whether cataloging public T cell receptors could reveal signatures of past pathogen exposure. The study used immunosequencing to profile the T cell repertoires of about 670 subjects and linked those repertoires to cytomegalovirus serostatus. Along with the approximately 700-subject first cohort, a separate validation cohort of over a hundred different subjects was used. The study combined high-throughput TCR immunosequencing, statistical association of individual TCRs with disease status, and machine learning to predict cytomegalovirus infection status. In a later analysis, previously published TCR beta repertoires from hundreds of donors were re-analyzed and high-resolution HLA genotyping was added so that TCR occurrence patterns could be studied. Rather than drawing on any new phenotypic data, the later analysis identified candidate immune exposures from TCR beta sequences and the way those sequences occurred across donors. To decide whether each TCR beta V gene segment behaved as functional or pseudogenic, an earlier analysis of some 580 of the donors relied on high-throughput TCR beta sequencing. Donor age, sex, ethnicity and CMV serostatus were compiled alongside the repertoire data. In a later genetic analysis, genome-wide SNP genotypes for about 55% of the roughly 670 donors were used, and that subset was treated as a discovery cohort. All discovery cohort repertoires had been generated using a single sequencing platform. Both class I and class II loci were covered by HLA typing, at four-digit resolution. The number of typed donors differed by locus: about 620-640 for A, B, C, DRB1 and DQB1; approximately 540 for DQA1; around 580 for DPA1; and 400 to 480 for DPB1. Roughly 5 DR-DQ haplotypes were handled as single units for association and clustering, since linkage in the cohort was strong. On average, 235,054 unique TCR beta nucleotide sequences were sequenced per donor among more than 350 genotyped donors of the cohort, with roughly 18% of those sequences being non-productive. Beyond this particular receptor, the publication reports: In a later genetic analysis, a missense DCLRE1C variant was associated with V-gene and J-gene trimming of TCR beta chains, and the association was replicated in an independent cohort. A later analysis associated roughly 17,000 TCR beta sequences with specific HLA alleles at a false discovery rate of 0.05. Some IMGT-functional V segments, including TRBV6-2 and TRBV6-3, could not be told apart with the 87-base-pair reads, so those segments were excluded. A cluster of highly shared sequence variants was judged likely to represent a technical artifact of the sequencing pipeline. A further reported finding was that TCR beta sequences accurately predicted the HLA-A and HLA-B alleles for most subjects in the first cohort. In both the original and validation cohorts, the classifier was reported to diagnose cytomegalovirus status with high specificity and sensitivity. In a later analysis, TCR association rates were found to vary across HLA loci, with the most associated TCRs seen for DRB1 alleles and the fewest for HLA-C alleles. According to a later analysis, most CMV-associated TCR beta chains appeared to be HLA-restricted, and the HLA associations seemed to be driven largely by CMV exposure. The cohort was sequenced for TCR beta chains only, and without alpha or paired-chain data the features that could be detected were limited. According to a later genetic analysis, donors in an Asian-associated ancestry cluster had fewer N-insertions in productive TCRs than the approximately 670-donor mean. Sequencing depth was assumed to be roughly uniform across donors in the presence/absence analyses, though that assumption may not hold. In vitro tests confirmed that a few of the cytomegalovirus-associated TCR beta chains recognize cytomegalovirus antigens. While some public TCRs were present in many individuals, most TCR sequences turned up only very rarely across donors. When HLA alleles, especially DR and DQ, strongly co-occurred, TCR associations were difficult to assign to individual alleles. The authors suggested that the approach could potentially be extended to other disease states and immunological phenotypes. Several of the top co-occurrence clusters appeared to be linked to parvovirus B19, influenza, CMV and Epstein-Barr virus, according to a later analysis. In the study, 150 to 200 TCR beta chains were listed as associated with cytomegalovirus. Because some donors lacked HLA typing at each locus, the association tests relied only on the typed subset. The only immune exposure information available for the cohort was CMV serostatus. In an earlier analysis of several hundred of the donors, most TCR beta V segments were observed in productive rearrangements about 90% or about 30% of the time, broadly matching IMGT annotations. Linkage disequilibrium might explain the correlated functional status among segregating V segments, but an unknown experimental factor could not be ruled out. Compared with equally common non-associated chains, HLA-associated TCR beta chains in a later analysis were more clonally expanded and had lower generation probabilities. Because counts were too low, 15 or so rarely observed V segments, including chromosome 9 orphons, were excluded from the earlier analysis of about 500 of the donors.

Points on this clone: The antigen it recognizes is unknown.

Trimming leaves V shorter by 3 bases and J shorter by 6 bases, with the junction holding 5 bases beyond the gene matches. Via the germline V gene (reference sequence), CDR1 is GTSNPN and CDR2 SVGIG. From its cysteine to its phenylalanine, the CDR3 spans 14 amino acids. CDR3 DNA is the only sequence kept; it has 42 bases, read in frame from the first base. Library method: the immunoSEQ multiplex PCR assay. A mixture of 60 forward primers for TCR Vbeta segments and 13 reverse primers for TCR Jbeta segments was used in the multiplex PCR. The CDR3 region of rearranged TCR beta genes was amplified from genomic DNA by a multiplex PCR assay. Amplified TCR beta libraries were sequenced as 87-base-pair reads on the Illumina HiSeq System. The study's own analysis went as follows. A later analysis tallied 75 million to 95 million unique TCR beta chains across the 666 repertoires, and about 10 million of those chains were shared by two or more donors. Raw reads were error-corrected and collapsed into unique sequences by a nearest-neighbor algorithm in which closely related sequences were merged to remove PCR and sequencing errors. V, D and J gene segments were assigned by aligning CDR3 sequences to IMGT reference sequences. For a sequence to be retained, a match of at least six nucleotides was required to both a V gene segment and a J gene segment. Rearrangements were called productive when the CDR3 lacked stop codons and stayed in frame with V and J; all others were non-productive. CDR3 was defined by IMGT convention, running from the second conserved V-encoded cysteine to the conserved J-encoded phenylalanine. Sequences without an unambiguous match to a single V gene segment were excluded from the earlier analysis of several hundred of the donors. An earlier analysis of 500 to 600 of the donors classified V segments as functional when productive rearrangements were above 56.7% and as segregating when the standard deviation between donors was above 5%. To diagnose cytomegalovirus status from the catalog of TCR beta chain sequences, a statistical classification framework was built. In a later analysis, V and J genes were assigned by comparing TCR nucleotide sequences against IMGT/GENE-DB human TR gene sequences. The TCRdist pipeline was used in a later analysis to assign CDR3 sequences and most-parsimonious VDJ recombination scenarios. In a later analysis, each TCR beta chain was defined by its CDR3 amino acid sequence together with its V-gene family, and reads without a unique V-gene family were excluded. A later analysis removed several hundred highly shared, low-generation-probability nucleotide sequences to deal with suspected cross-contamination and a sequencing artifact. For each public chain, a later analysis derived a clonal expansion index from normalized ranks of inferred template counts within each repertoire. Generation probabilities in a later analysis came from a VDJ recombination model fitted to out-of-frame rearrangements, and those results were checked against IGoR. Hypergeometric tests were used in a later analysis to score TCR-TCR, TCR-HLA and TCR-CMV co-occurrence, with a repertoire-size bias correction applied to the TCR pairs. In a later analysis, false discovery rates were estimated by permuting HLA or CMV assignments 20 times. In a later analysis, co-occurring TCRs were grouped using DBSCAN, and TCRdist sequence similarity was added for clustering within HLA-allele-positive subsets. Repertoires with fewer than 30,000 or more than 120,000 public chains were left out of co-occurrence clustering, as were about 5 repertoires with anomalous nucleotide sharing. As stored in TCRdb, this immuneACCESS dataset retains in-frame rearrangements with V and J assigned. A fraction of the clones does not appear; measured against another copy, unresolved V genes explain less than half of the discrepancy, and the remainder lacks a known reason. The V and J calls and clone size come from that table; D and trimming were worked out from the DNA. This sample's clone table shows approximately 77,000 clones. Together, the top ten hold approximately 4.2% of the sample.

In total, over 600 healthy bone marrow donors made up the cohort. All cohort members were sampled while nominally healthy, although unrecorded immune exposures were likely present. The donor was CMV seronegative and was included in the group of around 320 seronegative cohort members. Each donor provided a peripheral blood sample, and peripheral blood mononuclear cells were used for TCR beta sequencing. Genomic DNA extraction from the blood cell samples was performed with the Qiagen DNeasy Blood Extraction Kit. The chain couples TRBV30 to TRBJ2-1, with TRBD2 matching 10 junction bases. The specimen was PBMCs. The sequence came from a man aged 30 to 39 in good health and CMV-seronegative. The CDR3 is CAWSETSGFNEQFF. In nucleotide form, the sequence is TGTGCCTGGAGCGAGACTAGCGGGTTCAATGAGCAGTTCTTC.